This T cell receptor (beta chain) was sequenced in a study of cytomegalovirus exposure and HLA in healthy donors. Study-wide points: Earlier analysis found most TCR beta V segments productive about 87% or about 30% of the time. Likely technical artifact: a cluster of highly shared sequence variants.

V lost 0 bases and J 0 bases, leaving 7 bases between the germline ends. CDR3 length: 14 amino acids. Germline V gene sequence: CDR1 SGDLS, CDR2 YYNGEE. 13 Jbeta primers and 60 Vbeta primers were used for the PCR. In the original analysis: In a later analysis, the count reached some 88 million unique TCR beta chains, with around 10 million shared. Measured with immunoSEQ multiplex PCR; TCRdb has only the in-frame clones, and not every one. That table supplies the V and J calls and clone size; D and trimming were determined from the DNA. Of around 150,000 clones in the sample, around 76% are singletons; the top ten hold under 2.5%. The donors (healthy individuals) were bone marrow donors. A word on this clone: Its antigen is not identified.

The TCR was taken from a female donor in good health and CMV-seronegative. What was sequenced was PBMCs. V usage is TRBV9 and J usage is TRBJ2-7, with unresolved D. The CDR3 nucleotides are TGTGCCAGCAGCGTAGCAGGATACTCCTACGAGCAGTACTTC. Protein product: CASSVAGYSYEQYF.